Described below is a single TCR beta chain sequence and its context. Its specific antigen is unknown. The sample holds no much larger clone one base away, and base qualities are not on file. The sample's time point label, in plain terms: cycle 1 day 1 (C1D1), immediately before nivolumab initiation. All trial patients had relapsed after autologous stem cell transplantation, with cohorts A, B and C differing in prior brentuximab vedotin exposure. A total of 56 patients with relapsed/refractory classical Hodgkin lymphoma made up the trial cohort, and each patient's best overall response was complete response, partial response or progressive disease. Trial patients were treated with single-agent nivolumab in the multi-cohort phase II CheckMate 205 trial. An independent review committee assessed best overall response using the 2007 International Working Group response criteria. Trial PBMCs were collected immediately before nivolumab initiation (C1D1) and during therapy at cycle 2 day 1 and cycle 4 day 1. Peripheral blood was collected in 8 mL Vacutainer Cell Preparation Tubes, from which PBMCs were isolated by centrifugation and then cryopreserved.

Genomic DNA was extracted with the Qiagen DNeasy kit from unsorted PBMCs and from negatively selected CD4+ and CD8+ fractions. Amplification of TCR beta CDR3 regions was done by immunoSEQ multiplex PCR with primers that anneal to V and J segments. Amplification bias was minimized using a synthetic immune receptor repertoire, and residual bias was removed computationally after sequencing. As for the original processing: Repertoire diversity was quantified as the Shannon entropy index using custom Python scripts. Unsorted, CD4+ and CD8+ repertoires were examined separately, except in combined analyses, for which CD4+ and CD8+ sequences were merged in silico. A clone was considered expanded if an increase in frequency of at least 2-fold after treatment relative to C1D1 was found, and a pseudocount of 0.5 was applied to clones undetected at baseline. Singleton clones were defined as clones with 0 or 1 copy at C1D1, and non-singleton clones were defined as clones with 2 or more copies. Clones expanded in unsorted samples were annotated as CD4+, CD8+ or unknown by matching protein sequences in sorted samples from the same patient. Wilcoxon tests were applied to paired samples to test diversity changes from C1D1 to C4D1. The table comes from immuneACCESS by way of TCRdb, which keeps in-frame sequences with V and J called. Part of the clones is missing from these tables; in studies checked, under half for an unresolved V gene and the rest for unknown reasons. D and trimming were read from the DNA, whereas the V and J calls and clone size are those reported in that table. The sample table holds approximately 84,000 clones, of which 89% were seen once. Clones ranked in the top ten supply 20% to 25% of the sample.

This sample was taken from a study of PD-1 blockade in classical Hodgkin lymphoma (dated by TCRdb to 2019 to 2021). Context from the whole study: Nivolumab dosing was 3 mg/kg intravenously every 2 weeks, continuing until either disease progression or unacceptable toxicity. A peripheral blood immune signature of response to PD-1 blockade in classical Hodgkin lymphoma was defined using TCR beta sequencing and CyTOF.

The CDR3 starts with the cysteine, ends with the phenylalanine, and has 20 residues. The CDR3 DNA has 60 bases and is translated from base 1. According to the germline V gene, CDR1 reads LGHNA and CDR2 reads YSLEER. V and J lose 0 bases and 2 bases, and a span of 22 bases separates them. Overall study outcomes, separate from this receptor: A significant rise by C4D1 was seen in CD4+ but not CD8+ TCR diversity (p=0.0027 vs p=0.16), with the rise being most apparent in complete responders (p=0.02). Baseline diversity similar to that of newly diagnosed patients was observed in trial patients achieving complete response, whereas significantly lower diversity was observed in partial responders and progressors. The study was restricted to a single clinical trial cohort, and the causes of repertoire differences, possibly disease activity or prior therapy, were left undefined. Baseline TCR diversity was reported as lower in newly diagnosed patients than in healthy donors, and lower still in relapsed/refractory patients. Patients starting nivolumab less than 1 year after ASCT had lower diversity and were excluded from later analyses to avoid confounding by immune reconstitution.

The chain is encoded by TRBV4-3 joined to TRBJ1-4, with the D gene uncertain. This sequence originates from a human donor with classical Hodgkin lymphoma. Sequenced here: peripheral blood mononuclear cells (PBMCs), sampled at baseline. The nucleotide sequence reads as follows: TGCGCCAGCAGCCAAGACTTAAAAAGCCGTGTAGATCAGACTAATGAAAAACTGTTTTTT. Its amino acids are CASSQDLKSRVDQTNEKLFF.